This T cell receptor beta chain is from a study of T-cell reconstitution after alpha-beta-depleted transplantation in children. The TCRbeta library incorporated unique molecular identifiers. TCRdb re-called the PCR reads with MiXCR, one entry per CDR3 protein. Of some 440,000 distinct CDR3 sequences in the sample, around 15% are singletons; the top ten hold around 30%. Looked up from germline, CDR1 is LNHNV and CDR2 is YYDKDF (reference sequence). Trimming removed 1 base from V and 7 bases from J; junction bases left unmatched: 10. The CDR3 runs 16 residues. About this clonotype: Its specificity is unknown.

Points from the study as a whole: In patients about two months after transplant, alpha-beta T cells reportedly arose from several hundred expanded graft clones. Most T-cell counts and diversity one year after the transplant came from T cells that were newly produced. Certain patients had high TCRbeta diversity at day 60, and it came from recipient T cells and thymic progenitors that survived.

The chain employs TRBV15 and TRBJ2-3; 8 bases match TRBD2. The sequence came from a boy in the first two years of life who had a stem cell transplant for Wiskott-Aldrich syndrome, so the T cells may come from the graft donor. Specimen: PBMCs, mostly from graft donor cells, collected 360 days after TCRalphabeta/CD19-depleted stem cell transplant. Here the CDR3 DNA reads TGTGCCACCAGCAGAGGCCGGACTAGCAGCATGCATACGCAGTATTTT. It specifies CATSRGRTSSMHTQYF.